These T cell receptor beta chains were read from a single sample in a study of shared clonotypes between healthy human individuals. Profiled with immunoSEQ multiplex PCR; TCRdb holds only in-frame clones, not every one. The repertoire has more than 2 million clones, roughly 95% of them found once; the top ten carry more than 0.1%. The specimen was naive CD4+ T cells sorted from blood. These receptors all come from a young man in good health. CDR3s include the opening cysteine and the closing phenylalanine or tryptophan. The order of the fields is J gene, V gene, CDR3 protein.

TRBJ2-5,TRBV28,CASSPDRVPPETQYF
TRBJ1-5,TRBV30,CAWSGTDSNQPQHF
TRBJ1-5,TRBV5-1,CASSLEGLSNQPQHF
TRBJ2-3,TRBV27,CASSLWGTDTQYF
TRBJ1-1,TRBV7-2,CASSYQYTEAFF
TRBJ2-3,TRBV5-1,CASSLIRGQDTQYF
TRBJ1-4,TRBV5-6,CASSLWSAATNEKLFF
TRBJ1-1,TRBV18,CASSPPGGMNTEAFF
TRBJ2-2,TRBV2,CASKASGRIIGTGELFF
TRBJ2-2,TRBV4-3,CASSQERGGNTGELFF
TRBJ2-2,TRBV5-1,CASSLTGTANTGELFF
TRBJ2-3,TRBV9,CASSPEAGGTDTQYF
TRBJ2-7,TRBV7-9,CASSPGLAQGEQYF
TRBJ1-5,TRBV6-1,CASSGDQPQHF
TRBJ2-3,TRBV29-1,CSVVTTSLTQYF
TRBJ1-3,TRBV5-1,CASSLALLDSLTSGNTIYF
TRBJ2-7,TRBV6-6,CASLSTGTGPHEQYF
TRBJ2-5,TRBV9,CASSVAHSGSGGETQYF
TRBJ2-1,TRBV6-5,CASSGSRENNEQFF
TRBJ2-2,TRBV7-3,CASSSWTGIGTGELFF
TRBJ1-1,TRBV6-6,CASSYSLGTRNTEAFF
TRBJ1-4,TRBV9,CASSPYTGTEPNEKLFF
TRBJ2-3,TRBV5-1,CASSLSGRTDTQYF
TRBJ2-5,TRBV11-2,CASSSGLWPEIQETQYF
TRBJ1-2,TRBV6-5,CASSKQGNGYTF
TRBJ2-7,TRBV11-1,CASSTGLADNSYEQYF
TRBJ2-7,TRBV6-1,CASSGWLERAYEQYF
TRBJ2-3,TRBV28,CASSSGGAVDTQYF
TRBJ1-4,TRBV5-1,CASSTWTGPNEKLFF
TRBJ1-4,TRBV5-1,CASSPMGGFYEKLFF
TRBJ1-3,TRBV10-1,CASSENPAGNTIYF
TRBJ1-6,TRBV18,CASSPQDGYNSPLHF
TRBJ2-3,TRBV29-1,CSVGGLARTDTQYF
TRBJ1-5,TRBV18,CASSPGTANQPQHF
TRBJ2-1,TRBV7-2,CASSKLAGGGNEQFF
TRBJ1-5,TRBV6-1,CASSQYGQGNQPQHF